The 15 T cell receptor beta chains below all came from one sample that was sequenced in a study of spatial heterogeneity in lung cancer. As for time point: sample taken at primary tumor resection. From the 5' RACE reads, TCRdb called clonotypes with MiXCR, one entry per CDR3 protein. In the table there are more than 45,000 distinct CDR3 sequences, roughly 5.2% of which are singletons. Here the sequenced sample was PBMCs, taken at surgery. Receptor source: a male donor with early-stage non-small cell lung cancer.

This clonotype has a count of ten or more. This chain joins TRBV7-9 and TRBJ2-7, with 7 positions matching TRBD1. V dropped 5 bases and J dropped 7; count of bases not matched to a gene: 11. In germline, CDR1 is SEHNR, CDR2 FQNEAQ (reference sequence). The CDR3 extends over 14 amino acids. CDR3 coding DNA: TGTGCCAGCAGCCGACAGGGCTTCCCGGGAGAGCAGTACTTC. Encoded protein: CASSRQGFPGEQYF.

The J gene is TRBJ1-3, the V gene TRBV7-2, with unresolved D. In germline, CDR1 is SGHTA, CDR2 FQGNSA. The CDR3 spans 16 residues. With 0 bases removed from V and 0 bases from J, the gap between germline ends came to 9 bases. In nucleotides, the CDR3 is TGTGCCAGCAGCTTAGCTCAACAGAGCTCTGGAAACACCATATATTTT. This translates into CASSLAQQSSGNTIYF.

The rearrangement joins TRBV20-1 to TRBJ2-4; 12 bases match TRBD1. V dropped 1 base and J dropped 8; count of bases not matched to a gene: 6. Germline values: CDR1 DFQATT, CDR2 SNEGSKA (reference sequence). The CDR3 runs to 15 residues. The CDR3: CSARGDRGPIDIQYF. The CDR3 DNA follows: TGCAGTGCTAGAGGGGACAGGGGGCCGATAGACATTCAGTACTTC.

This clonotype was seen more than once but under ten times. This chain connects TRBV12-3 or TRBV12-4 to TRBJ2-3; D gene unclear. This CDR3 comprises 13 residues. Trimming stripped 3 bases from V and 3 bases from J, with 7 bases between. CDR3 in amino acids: CASSFRETDTQYF. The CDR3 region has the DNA TGTGCCAGCAGTTTCAGAGAGACAGATACGCAGTATTTT.

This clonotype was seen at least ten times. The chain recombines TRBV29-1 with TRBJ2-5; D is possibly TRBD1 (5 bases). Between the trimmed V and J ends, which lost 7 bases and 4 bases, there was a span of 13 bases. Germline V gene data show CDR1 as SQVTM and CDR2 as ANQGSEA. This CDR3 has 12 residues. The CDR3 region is CSGETGSETQYF. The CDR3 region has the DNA TGCAGCGGCGAAACAGGTTCAGAGACCCAGTACTTC.

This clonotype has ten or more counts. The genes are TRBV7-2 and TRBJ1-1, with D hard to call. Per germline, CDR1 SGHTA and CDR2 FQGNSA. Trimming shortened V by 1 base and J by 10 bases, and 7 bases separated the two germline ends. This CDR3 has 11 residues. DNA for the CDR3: TGTGCCAGCAGCTTAGTCCGGACAGCTTTCTTT. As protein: CASSLVRTAFF. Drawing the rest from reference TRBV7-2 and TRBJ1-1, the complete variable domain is GAGVSQSPSNKVTEKGKDVELRCDPISGHTALYWYRQSLGQGLEFLIYFQGNSAPDKSGLPSDRFSAERTGGSVSTLTIQRTQQEDSAVYLCASSLVRTAFFGQGTRLTVV.

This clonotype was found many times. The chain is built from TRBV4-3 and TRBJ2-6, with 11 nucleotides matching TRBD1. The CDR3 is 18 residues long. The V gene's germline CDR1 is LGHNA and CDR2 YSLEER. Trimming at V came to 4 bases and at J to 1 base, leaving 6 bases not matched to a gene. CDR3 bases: TGCGCCAGCAGCCCAGCCGGGACAGGGGGTTCTGGGGCCAACGTCCTGACTTTC. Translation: CASSPAGTGGSGANVLTF.

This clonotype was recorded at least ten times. As DNA, the CDR3 is TGTGCCAGCTGCTTGACTAGCGGAATTTACAATGAGCAGTTCTTC. This translates into CASCLTSGIYNEQFF. V gene TRBV6-2 or TRBV6-3 combines with J gene TRBJ2-1, with 9 bases fitting TRBD2. The CDR3 extends over 15 amino acids. CDR1 and CDR2 from the germline V gene are MNHEY and SVGEGT. J lost 4 bases, V lost 8 bases, and 9 bases had no gene match.

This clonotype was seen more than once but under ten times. This CDR3 is CASRQDRGLSNEQFF. The CDR3, as DNA: TGTGCCAGCAGACAAGACAGGGGGCTATCCAATGAGCAGTTCTTC. The chain recombines TRBV7-2 with TRBJ2-1; 10 positions match TRBD1. The trim removed 6 bases at V and 6 bases at J, leaving 8 bases unmatched. Germline V lookup: CDR1 SGHTA, CDR2 FQGNSA. CDR3 length: 15 residues. The variable domain in full, completed from reference TRBV7-2 and TRBJ2-1, reads GAGVSQSPSNKVTEKGKDVELRCDPISGHTALYWYRQSLGQGLEFLIYFQGNSAPDKSGLPSDRFSAERTGGSVSTLTIQRTQQEDSAVYLCASRQDRGLSNEQFFGPGTRLTVL.

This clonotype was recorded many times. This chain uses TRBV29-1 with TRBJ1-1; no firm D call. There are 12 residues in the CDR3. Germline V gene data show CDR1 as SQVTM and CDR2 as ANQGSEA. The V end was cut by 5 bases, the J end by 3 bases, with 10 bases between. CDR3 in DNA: TGCAGCGTTTTTAGGAGGGACACTGAAGCTTTCTTT. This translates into CSVFRRDTEAFF.

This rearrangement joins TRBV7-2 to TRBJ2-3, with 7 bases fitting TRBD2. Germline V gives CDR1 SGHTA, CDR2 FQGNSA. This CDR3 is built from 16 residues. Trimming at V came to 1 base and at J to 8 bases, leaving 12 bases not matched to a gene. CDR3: CASSLVGRGSGATQYF. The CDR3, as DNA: TGTGCCAGCAGCTTAGTTGGGCGCGGGAGTGGCGCTACGCAGTATTTT.

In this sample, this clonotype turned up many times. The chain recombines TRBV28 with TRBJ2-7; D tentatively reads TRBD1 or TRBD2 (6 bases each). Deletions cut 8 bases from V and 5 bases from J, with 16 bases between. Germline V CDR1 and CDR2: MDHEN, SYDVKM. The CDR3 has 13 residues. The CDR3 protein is CASSKGGRDEQYF. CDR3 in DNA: TGTGCCAGCTCGAAGGGGGGCAGGGACGAGCAGTACTTC.

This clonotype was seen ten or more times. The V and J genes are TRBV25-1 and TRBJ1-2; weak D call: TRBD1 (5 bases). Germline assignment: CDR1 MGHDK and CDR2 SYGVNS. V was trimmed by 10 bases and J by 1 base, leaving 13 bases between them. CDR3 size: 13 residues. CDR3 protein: CANLGPLNYGYTF. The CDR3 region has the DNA TGTGCCAACTTGGGACCGCTTAACTATGGCTACACCTTC.

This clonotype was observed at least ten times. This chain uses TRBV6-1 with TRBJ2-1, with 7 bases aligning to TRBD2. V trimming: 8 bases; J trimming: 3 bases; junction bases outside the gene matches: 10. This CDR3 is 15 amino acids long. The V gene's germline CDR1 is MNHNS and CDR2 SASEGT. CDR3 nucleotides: TGTGCCAGCTCAGGCGGGGAGGGCGACTACAATGAGCAGTTCTTC. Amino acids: CASSGGEGDYNEQFF.

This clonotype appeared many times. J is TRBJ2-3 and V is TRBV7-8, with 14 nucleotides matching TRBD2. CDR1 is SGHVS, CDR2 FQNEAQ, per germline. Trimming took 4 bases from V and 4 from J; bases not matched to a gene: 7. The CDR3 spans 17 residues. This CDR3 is CASSSPGLAGVSDTQYF. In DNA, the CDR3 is TGTGCCAGCAGCTCACCGGGACTAGCGGGAGTGTCAGATACGCAGTATTTT.